The present entry profiles one T cell receptor beta chain with its context. Its antigen is unidentified. The data were taken from a study of cytomegalovirus exposure and HLA in healthy donors. As for the study in general: Early on, a data release was issued that held about 85 million unique TCRs from HLA-typed donors. Study-wide findings and caveats: Some segments of the V type, notably TRBV6-2 and TRBV6-3, were excluded as indistinguishable. Within the data, a cluster of highly shared sequence variants was likely a sequencing artifact. Researchers counted over 150 TCR beta chains as cytomegalovirus-associated.

This CDR3 has 12 amino acids. Germline CDR1 and CDR2: SQVTM and ANQGSEA. V lost 7 bases to trimming and J lost 8 bases; unmatched junction nucleotides: 8. The PCR used 60 Vbeta and 13 Jbeta primers. Sequencing was performed with immunoSEQ multiplex PCR; in TCRdb, only in-frame clones are kept and a portion is missing. The sample carries tens of thousands of clones, roughly 89% recorded once. Sample: PBMCs. This receptor was obtained from a woman aged 40 to 50 in good health and CMV-seropositive. This rearrangement joins TRBV29-1 to TRBJ1-1; 9 nucleotides match TRBD1. The CDR3 nucleotides are TGCAGCGCCGGACAGGGGAATTCAGAAGCTTTCTTT. It encodes CSAGQGNSEAFF.